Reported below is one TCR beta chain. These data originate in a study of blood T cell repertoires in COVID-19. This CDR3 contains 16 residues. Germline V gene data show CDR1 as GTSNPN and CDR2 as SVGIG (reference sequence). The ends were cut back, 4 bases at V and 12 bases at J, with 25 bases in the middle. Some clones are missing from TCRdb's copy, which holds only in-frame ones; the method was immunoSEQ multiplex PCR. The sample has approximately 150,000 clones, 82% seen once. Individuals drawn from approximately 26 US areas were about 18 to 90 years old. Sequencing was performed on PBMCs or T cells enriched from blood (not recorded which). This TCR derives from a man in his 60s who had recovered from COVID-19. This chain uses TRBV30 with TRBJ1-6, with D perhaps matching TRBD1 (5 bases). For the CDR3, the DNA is TGTGCCTGGAAGCACCGGACATCCCCGGGCTTTGGACCCCTCCACTTT. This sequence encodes CAWKHRTSPGFGPLHF.